This TCR beta chain is drawn from a study of a mutant IDH1 vaccine in newly diagnosed glioma. Across the whole study: Visits designated V12 and V13 were conducted at weeks 35 and 47, respectively.

Germline lookup yields CDR1 MGHRA and CDR2 YSYEKL. V dropped 4 bases and J dropped 6; count of bases not matched to a gene: 12. There are 16 residues in the CDR3. Time point of the sample: week 35, safety follow-up. Doses consisted of 300 ug of mutant IDH1 20-mer peptide each, paired with topical imiquimod. On this clone: No antigen is known for it.

Sequenced by immunoSEQ multiplex PCR; TCRdb stores in-frame clones only, minus some. Of tens of thousands of clones listed, 84% were seen once; the top ten hold approximately 4%. This specimen consisted of PBMCs, obtained from a glioma patient whose treatment included an IDH1 peptide vaccine. The origin of this receptor is a woman younger than 30 with glioma. The V gene is TRBV4-1, the J gene TRBJ2-4; 7 bases match TRBD1. The chain's CDR3 is CASSRTTGLGVNIQYF. CDR3 coding DNA: TGCGCCAGCAGCCGAACGACAGGGCTTGGAGTAAACATTCAGTACTTC.